This is a list of T cell receptor beta chains from one sample in a study of blood T cell repertoires in COVID-19. This table comes from immunoSEQ multiplex PCR, and its TCRdb copy is limited to in-frame clones, with some not included. This table holds approximately 70,000 clones, over 75% found once. The sample taken for sequencing was peripheral blood. These receptors all come from a man aged 35-49 years with COVID-19, enrolled during active disease. Each CDR3 is given with its conserved first and last residue. A D gene is named only where the DNA matches it firmly. Expanded clones get a size class; other rows say once, few or many, or leave the size out.

NA,NA,TRBJ1-6,TRBV5-1,CASSLQGGDNSPLHF,TGCGCCAGCAGCTTACAGGGTGGAGATAATTCACCCCTCCACTTT
NA,NA,TRBJ2-1,TRBV1,CTSTPGNEQFF,TGCACCAGCACGCCGGGCAATGAGCAGTTCTTC
TRBD1,NA,TRBJ1-3,TRBV2,CASSGQGLNTIYF,TGTGCCAGCAGTGGACAGGGATTAAACACCATATATTTT
TRBD2,NA,TRBJ2-7,TRBV19,CASSAYHSGGAGQYF,TGTGCCAGTAGTGCCTACCATAGCGGGGGGGCCGGGCAGTACTTC
NA,NA,TRBJ2-7,TRBV28,CASTPDDTAPYEQYF,TGTGCCAGCACCCCCGATGACACGGCTCCCTACGAGCAGTACTTC
NA,NA,TRBJ2-7,TRBV2,CASRSTGAGNEQYF,TGTGCCAGCAGGAGTACAGGGGCGGGAAACGAGCAGTACTTC
NA,NA,TRBJ2-7,TRBV12-3/TRBV12-4,CASSYSSYEQYF,TGTGCCAGCAGTTACAGCTCCTACGAGCAGTACTTC
TRBD2,NA,TRBJ2-3,TRBV3-1/TRBV3-2,CASSPLLGGADTQYF,TGTGCCAGCAGCCCCCTTCTCGGGGGGGCAGATACGCAGTATTTT
NA,NA,TRBJ1-5,TRBV2,CASSGSGELRPQHF,TGTGCCAGCAGCGGCTCAGGGGAGTTGAGGCCCCAGCATTTT
TRBD1,NA,TRBJ1-1,TRBV5-1,CASSKDRTTEAFF,TGCGCCAGCAGCAAGGACAGGACCACTGAAGCTTTCTTT
TRBD1,NA,TRBJ1-2,TRBV6-5,CASTDRGEIYGYTF,TGTGCCAGCACGGACAGGGGGGAAATATATGGCTACACCTTC
NA,once,TRBJ1-4,TRBV7-9,CASSFLEGSANEKLFF,TGTGCCAGCAGCTTCTTAGAGGGAAGCGCTAATGAAAAACTGTTTTTT
TRBD1,NA,TRBJ1-4,TRBV28,CASSKTGWKLFF,TGTGCCAGCAGTAAGACAGGGTGGAAACTGTTTTTT
NA,once,TRBJ1-4,TRBV27,CASSSWGTPTNEKLFF,TGTGCCAGCAGTTCCTGGGGGACACCAACTAATGAAAAACTGTTTTTT
TRBD1,NA,TRBJ2-7,TRBV30,CAWSDIAIGTGSYEQYF,TGTGCCTGGAGCGACATCGCGATTGGGACAGGGTCCTACGAGCAGTACTTC
NA,NA,TRBJ1-2,TRBV2,CARQKGMINYGYTF,TGTGCCAGACAGAAGGGGATGATAAACTATGGCTACACCTTC
NA,NA,TRBJ2-7,TRBV2,CASNFGHGSYEQYF,TGTGCCAGCAACTTCGGACACGGGAGTTACGAGCAGTACTTC
TRBD1,NA,TRBJ1-3,TRBV7-8,CASSAGQGGMAAIYF,TGTGCCAGCAGCGCAGGACAGGGGGGGATGGCGGCCATATATTTT
NA,NA,TRBJ2-4,TRBV7-2,CASSSRWNIQYF,TGTGCCAGCAGCTCCAGATGGAACATTCAGTACTTC
NA,NA,TRBJ2-7,TRBV11-3,CASSLDYGEQYF,TGTGCCAGCAGCTTAGATTACGGCGAGCAGTACTTC
TRBD1,NA,TRBJ2-3,TRBV13,CASSLGRDRSPDTQYF,TGTGCCAGCAGCTTAGGCCGGGACAGATCTCCAGATACGCAGTATTTT
NA,once,TRBJ2-7,TRBV5-1,CASRFLTESYEQYF,TGCGCCAGCAGGTTCCTGACAGAGAGCTACGAGCAGTACTTC
NA,NA,TRBJ2-2,TRBV2,CASSGDMNTGELFF,TGTGCCAGCAGTGGGGACATGAACACCGGGGAGCTGTTTTTT
TRBD1,once,TRBJ2-2,TRBV19,CASSITGATGELFF,TGTGCCAGTAGTATTACAGGGGCGACCGGGGAGCTGTTTTTT
TRBD2,NA,TRBJ2-5,TRBV10-2,CASSGLAGIQETQYF,TGCGCCAGCAGTGGACTAGCGGGGATACAAGAGACCCAGTACTTC
NA,NA,TRBJ1-6,TRBV5-6,CASSLSPKGVNSPLHF,TGTGCCAGCAGCTTGAGCCCGAAGGGGGTTAATTCACCCCTCCACTTT
TRBD2,NA,TRBJ2-3,TRBV10-1,CASSESLAGGLTDTQYF,TGCGCCAGCAGTGAGTCCCTAGCGGGGGGACTCACAGATACGCAGTATTTT
NA,NA,TRBJ2-2,TRBV12-2,CASPYGGYGGGNTGELFF,TGTGCAAGTCCCTATGGTGGGTACGGGGGTGGTAACACCGGGGAGCTGTTTTTT
TRBD1,NA,TRBJ2-7,TRBV6-5,CASSYSTGSREQYF,TGTGCCAGCAGTTACTCGACAGGGTCGAGGGAGCAGTACTTC
NA,NA,TRBJ1-2,TRBV2,CAVRGHYGYTF,TGTGCCGTCAGGGGACACTATGGCTACACCTTC
NA,few,TRBJ1-1,TRBV5-4,CASSFGTTSEAFF,TGTGCCAGCAGCTTCGGGACAACCTCTGAAGCTTTCTTT
TRBD2,NA,TRBJ2-5,TRBV28,CASSSGGVIKETQYF,TGTGCCAGCAGTTCTGGGGGGGTCATTAAAGAGACCCAGTACTTC
NA,once,TRBJ2-3,TRBV25-1,CASGRADSTDTQYF,TGTGCCAGCGGCCGAGCGGATAGCACAGATACGCAGTATTTT
NA,NA,TRBJ2-3,TRBV3-1/TRBV3-2,CASSQGADPDTQYF,TGTGCCAGCAGCCAAGGGGCAGATCCAGATACGCAGTATTTT
TRBD2,NA,TRBJ2-7,TRBV28,CASRGGYEQYF,TGTGCCAGCAGGGGAGGGTACGAGCAGTACTTC
TRBD1,once,TRBJ2-7,TRBV19,CASSETGSSYEQYF,TGTGCCAGTAGTGAGACAGGGAGCTCCTACGAGCAGTACTTC
TRBD1,NA,TRBJ1-1,TRBV5-1,CASTLQGPRKNTEAFF,TGCGCCAGCACCCTACAGGGGCCCAGGAAGAACACTGAAGCTTTCTTT
TRBD2,NA,TRBJ2-7,TRBV5-1,CASSLVAGGLNEQYF,TGCGCCAGCAGCTTGGTGGCGGGGGGGCTAAACGAGCAGTACTTC
TRBD1,NA,TRBJ1-2,TRBV19,CASSIGGQDGYTF,TGTGCCAGTAGTATAGGTGGACAGGATGGCTACACCTTC
NA,NA,TRBJ2-7,TRBV6-5,CASRAGLGQYF,TGTGCCAGCAGGGCGGGCTTGGGGCAGTACTTC
NA,NA,TRBJ1-2,TRBV21-1,CASSTGTTGGASNYGYTF,TGTGCCAGCAGCACAGGGACGACAGGGGGCGCATCTAACTATGGCTACACCTTC
NA,few,TRBJ2-7,TRBV3-1/TRBV3-2,CASRFTGSSYEQYF,TGTGCCAGCAGATTCACCGGGTCCTCCTACGAGCAGTACTTC
NA,NA,TRBJ1-5,TRBV3-1/TRBV3-2,CASSQDLAGNQPQHF,TGTGCCAGCAGCCAAGATCTGGCTGGCAATCAGCCCCAGCATTTT
TRBD1,NA,TRBJ1-2,TRBV7-2,CASSLRKTGDGYTF,TGTGCCAGCAGCTTACGAAAGACAGGGGACGGCTACACCTTC
TRBD2,NA,TRBJ2-3,TRBV27,CASSSTSGGQTGTDTQYF,TGTGCCAGCAGCTCGACTAGCGGGGGACAAACGGGCACAGATACGCAGTATTTT
NA,NA,TRBJ1-1,TRBV5-1,CASSLYGTEAFF,TGCGCCAGCAGCTTGTACGGCACTGAAGCTTTCTTT
NA,NA,TRBJ2-7,TRBV3-1/TRBV3-2,CASSQEATSYEQYF,TGTGCCAGCAGCCAAGAAGCCACTTCCTACGAGCAGTACTTC
NA,NA,TRBJ1-1,TRBV6-5,CASSYAGRTEAFF,TGTGCCAGCAGTTACGCCGGGAGGACTGAAGCTTTCTTT
TRBD1,NA,TRBJ2-7,TRBV11-2,CASSRVPGQGANEQYF,TGTGCCAGCAGCCGGGTACCGGGACAGGGGGCAAACGAGCAGTACTTC
NA,once,TRBJ2-1,TRBV12-3/TRBV12-4,CASRGNYNEQFF,TGTGCCAGCCGGGGGAACTACAATGAGCAGTTCTTC
TRBD1,NA,TRBJ1-4,TRBV2,CASSEGQGGKLFF,TGTGCCAGCAGCGAGGGACAGGGGGGAAAACTGTTTTTT
NA,NA,TRBJ1-4,TRBV27,CASSFRTDYNEKLFF,TGTGCCAGCAGTTTCAGGACAGACTATAATGAAAAACTGTTTTTT
NA,NA,TRBJ2-3,TRBV5-6,CASSSLSTDTQYF,TGTGCCAGCAGCTCGTTAAGCACAGATACGCAGTATTTT
NA,NA,TRBJ1-1,TRBV7-5,CVRSCDRAASNTEAFF,TGTGTCAGAAGCTGTGACAGGGCAGCCTCGAACACTGAAGCTTTCTTT
NA,NA,TRBJ2-7,TRBV5-1,CASSLGTALSSYEQYF,TGCGCCAGCAGCTTGGGGACAGCCTTAAGCTCCTACGAGCAGTACTTC
NA,NA,TRBJ1-6,TRBV7-2,CASSSGPSNSPLHF,TGTGCCAGCAGCTCAGGCCCTTCTAATTCACCCCTCCACTTT
NA,NA,TRBJ2-1,TRBV2,CASNGQSYNEQFF,TGTGCCAGCAACGGACAGTCCTACAATGAGCAGTTCTTC
NA,once,TRBJ2-7,TRBV12-3/TRBV12-4,CASQRGASYEQYF,TGTGCCAGCCAGCGCGGGGCCTCCTACGAGCAGTACTTC
TRBD1,NA,TRBJ2-3,TRBV30,CAQSGTGVDTQYF,TGTGCCCAATCCGGGACAGGGGTGGATACGCAGTATTTT
NA,NA,TRBJ2-3,TRBV3-1/TRBV3-2,CATEGNTQYF,TGTGCCACTGAGGGTAATACGCAGTATTTT